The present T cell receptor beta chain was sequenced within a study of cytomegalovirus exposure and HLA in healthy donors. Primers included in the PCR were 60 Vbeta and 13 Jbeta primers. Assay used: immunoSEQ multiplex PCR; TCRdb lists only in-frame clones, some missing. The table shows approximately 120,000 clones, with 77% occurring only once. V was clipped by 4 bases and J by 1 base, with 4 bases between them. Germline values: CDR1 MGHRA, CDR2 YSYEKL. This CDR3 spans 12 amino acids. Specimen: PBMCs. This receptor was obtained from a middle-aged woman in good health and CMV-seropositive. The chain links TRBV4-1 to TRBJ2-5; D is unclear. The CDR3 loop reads CASSRPQETQYF. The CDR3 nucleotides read TGCGCCAGCAGCCGGCCCCAAGAGACCCAGTACTTC.